These T cell receptor beta chains were read from a single sample in a study of graft-versus-host responses after intestinal transplantation. The assay was immunoSEQ multiplex PCR, and TCRdb's table has in-frame clones only and misses some. Here the sample spans 6,500 to 10,000 clones, about 74% being singletons. The source material was ileum tissue, sampled about 490 days after intestinal transplant. All receptors come from a human patient who received an intestinal transplant, so some T cells may come from the graft donor. Both conserved end residues are part of each CDR3. Fields, in order: clone size, V gene, D gene, J gene, CDR3 DNA, CDR3 protein. A D gene is named only where the DNA matches it firmly. Expanded clones get a size class; other rows say once, few or many, or leave the size out.

clone_size: .; v_call: TRBV5-6; d_call: .; j_call: TRBJ2-7; cdr3_nt: TGTGCCAGCAGCTTGGCGGGCTCCTACGAGCAGTACTTC; cdr3_aa: CASSLAGSYEQYF
clone_size: few; v_call: TRBV5-8; d_call: .; j_call: TRBJ2-3; cdr3_nt: TGTGCCAGCAGCGCTACTACTAATACGCAGTATTTT; cdr3_aa: CASSATTNTQYF
clone_size: .; v_call: TRBV5-1; d_call: .; j_call: TRBJ2-5; cdr3_nt: TGCGCCAGCAGCTTGGCCAGGGAAAAAGAGACCCAGTACTTC; cdr3_aa: CASSLAREKETQYF
clone_size: .; v_call: TRBV7-9; d_call: .; j_call: TRBJ2-5; cdr3_nt: TGTGCCAGCAGCTTAGCGCGAGGGAGATTAAGCCAAGAGACCCAGTACTTC; cdr3_aa: CASSLARGRLSQETQYF
clone_size: few; v_call: TRBV5-1; d_call: .; j_call: TRBJ1-6; cdr3_nt: TGCGCCAGCAGCTTCGCAGACAGAAATAATTCACCCCTCCACTTT; cdr3_aa: CASSFADRNNSPLHF
clone_size: .; v_call: TRBV6-5; d_call: TRBD2; j_call: TRBJ2-1; cdr3_nt: TGTGCCAGCAGTTACTCTACGGCGGGGGGCGCCAATGAGCAGTTCTTC; cdr3_aa: CASSYSTAGGANEQFF
clone_size: once; v_call: TRBV7-3; d_call: .; j_call: TRBJ2-3; cdr3_nt: TGTGCCAGCAGCTTAGAAGGGGCCATTAGCACAGATACGCAGTATTTT; cdr3_aa: CASSLEGAISTDTQYF
clone_size: .; v_call: TRBV28; d_call: .; j_call: TRBJ1-5; cdr3_nt: TGTGCCAGCAGTGGCGGAACTAGCAATCAGCCCCAGCATTTT; cdr3_aa: CASSGGTSNQPQHF
clone_size: once; v_call: TRBV28; d_call: TRBD1; j_call: TRBJ2-7; cdr3_nt: TGTGCCAGCAGAGTGGGGGCAGGGGGCGAGCAGTACTTC; cdr3_aa: CASRVGAGGEQYF
clone_size: .; v_call: TRBV19; d_call: TRBD1; j_call: TRBJ2-7; cdr3_nt: TGTGCCAGTGGGGGACAGGGGGCCCTCTACGAGCAGTACTTC; cdr3_aa: CASGGQGALYEQYF
clone_size: .; v_call: TRBV30; d_call: TRBD2; j_call: TRBJ2-1; cdr3_nt: TGTGCCTGGAGTGGGAGGACTAGCGGGAGGCCCAATGAGCAGTTCTTC; cdr3_aa: CAWSGRTSGRPNEQFF
clone_size: .; v_call: TRBV2; d_call: TRBD2; j_call: TRBJ2-1; cdr3_nt: TGTGCCAGCAGTGAAGACCTAGCGGGAGTACAGGAGCAGTTCTTC; cdr3_aa: CASSEDLAGVQEQFF
clone_size: .; v_call: TRBV30; d_call: TRBD1; j_call: TRBJ1-4; cdr3_nt: TGTGCCTGGAGTGCCGAGGACAGGGGCCGGGAAAAACTGTTTTTT; cdr3_aa: CAWSAEDRGREKLFF
clone_size: few; v_call: TRBV6-4; d_call: TRBD2; j_call: TRBJ2-1; cdr3_nt: TGTGCCAGCAGTGACGGGACTAGCGGGAATGAGCAGTTCTTC; cdr3_aa: CASSDGTSGNEQFF
clone_size: .; v_call: TRBV11-3; d_call: TRBD1; j_call: TRBJ2-7; cdr3_nt: TGTGCCAGCAGCTCAGGACAGGGGGCGGGCGAGCAGTACTTC; cdr3_aa: CASSSGQGAGEQYF
clone_size: .; v_call: TRBV9; d_call: .; j_call: TRBJ2-5; cdr3_nt: TGTGCCAGCAGCGTAGCGCAGGACAACCCGTCTCCTACGAGGGAGCAGTACTTC; cdr3_aa: CASSVAQDNPSPTREQYF
clone_size: .; v_call: TRBV4-2; d_call: .; j_call: TRBJ2-3; cdr3_nt: TGTGCCAGCAGCCAAGATCGGCGGGGAACTAGCACAGATACGCAGTATTTT; cdr3_aa: CASSQDRRGTSTDTQYF
clone_size: .; v_call: TRBV30; d_call: .; j_call: TRBJ2-3; cdr3_nt: TGTGCCTGGAGTGTACGATCAGGCACGCAGTATTTT; cdr3_aa: CAWSVRSGTQYF
clone_size: .; v_call: TRBV19; d_call: .; j_call: TRBJ1-4; cdr3_nt: TGTGCCAGTACCCCCCGGGGACCCGAAAAACTGTTTTTT; cdr3_aa: CASTPRGPEKLFF
clone_size: .; v_call: TRBV25-1; d_call: TRBD1; j_call: TRBJ1-4; cdr3_nt: TGTGCCAGCAGCGAAAGAAACAGGGGCAAGGAAAAACTGTTTTTT; cdr3_aa: CASSERNRGKEKLFF
clone_size: .; v_call: TRBV4-2; d_call: TRBD2; j_call: TRBJ2-3; cdr3_nt: TGTGCCAGCAGCCAAGACCGGGGAGCGGGAGGGAGTGTAGGGACAGATACGCAGTATTTT; cdr3_aa: CASSQDRGAGGSVGTDTQYF
clone_size: .; v_call: TRBV18; d_call: .; j_call: TRBJ2-5; cdr3_nt: TGTGCCAGCTCACCGCGGCGGGTGGAGACCCAGTACTTC; cdr3_aa: CASSPRRVETQYF
clone_size: .; v_call: TRBV11-3; d_call: TRBD1; j_call: TRBJ2-7; cdr3_nt: TGTGCCAGCAGCTCTGGACAGGGGGCTGGCGAGCAGTACTTC; cdr3_aa: CASSSGQGAGEQYF
clone_size: once; v_call: TRBV29-1; d_call: .; j_call: TRBJ2-1; cdr3_nt: TGCAGCGTTGGACAGACTCTTTACAATGAGCAGTTCTTC; cdr3_aa: CSVGQTLYNEQFF
clone_size: .; v_call: TRBV6-1; d_call: TRBD1; j_call: TRBJ1-3; cdr3_nt: TGTGCCAGCATCGGACAGGGGAATGCGCACACCATATATTTT; cdr3_aa: CASIGQGNAHTIYF
clone_size: medium-sized; v_call: TRBV2; d_call: .; j_call: TRBJ1-3; cdr3_nt: TGTGCCAGCGGGCTAAGCGGAAACACCATATATTTT; cdr3_aa: CASGLSGNTIYF
clone_size: .; v_call: TRBV13; d_call: .; j_call: TRBJ2-3; cdr3_nt: TGTGCCAGCAGCTTAGGCGGGCGAGAGAGGAATACGCAGTATTTT; cdr3_aa: CASSLGGRERNTQYF
clone_size: .; v_call: TRBV30; d_call: .; j_call: TRBJ2-1; cdr3_nt: TGTGCCTGGAGTATCCATGAGCAGTTCTTC; cdr3_aa: CAWSIHEQFF
clone_size: .; v_call: TRBV6-5; d_call: TRBD2; j_call: TRBJ2-1; cdr3_nt: TGTGCCAGCAGCAACGTGGGACTAGCCACCAATGAGCAGTTCTTC; cdr3_aa: CASSNVGLATNEQFF